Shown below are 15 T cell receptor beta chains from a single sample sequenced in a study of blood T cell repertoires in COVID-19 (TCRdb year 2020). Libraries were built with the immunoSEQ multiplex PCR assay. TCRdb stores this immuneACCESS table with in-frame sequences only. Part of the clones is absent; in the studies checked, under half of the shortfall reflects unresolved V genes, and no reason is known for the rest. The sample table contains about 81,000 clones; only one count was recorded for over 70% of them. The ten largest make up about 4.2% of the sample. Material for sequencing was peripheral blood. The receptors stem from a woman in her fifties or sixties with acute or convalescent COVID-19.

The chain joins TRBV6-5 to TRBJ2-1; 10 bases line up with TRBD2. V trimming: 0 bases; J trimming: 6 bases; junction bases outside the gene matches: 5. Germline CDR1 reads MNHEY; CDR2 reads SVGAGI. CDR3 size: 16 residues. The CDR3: CASSYSIPSGGNEQFF. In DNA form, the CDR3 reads TGTGCCAGCAGTTACTCGATTCCTAGCGGGGGCAATGAGCAGTTCTTC.

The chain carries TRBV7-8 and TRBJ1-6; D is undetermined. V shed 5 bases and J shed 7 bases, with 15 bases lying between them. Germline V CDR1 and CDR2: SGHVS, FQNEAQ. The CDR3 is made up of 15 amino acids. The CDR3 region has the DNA TGTGCCAGCAGCCCGTCGGGTGTTATGAATTCACCCCTCCACTTT. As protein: CASSPSGVMNSPLHF.

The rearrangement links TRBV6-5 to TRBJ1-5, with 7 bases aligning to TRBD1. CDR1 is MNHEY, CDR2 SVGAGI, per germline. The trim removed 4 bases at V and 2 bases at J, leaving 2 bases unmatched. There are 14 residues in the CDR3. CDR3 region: CASSSDRGNQPQHF. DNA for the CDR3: TGTGCCAGCAGTTCAGACAGGGGCAATCAGCCCCAGCATTTT.

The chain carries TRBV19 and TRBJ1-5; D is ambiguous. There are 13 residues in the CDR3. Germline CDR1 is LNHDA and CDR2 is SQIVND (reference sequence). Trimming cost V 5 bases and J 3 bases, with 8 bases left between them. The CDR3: CASSWQFNQPQHF. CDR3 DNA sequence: TGTGCCAGTAGTTGGCAGTTCAATCAGCCCCAGCATTTT. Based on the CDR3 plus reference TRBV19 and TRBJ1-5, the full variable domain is DGGITQSPKYLFRKEGQNVTLSCEQNLNHDAMYWYRQDPGQGLRLIYYSQIVNDFQKGDIAEGYSVSREKKESFPLTVTSAQKNPTAFYLCASSWQFNQPQHFGDGTRLSIL.

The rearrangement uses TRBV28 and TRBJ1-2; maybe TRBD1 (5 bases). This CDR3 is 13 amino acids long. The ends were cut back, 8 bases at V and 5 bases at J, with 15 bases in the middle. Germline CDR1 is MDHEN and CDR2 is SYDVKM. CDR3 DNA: TGTGCCAGCCGGGACGTGGGGGGTTATGGCTACACCTTC. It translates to CASRDVGGYGYTF.

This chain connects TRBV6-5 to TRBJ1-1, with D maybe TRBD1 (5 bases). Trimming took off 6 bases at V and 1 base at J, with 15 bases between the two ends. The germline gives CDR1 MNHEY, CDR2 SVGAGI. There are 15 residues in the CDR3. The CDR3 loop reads CASSAQGSGNTEAFF. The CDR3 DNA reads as TGTGCCAGCAGCGCCCAGGGATCAGGGAACACTGAAGCTTTCTTT.

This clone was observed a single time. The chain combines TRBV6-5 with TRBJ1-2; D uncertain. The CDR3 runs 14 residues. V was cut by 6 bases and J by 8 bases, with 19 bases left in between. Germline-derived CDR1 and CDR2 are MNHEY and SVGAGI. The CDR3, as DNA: TGTGCCAGCAGCTCCGGGTCTACCCGTGGGGGCTACACCTTC. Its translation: CASSSGSTRGGYTF.

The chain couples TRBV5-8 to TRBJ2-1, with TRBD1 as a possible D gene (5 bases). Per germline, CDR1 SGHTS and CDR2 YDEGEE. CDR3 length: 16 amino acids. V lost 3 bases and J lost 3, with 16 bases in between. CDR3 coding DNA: TGTGCCAGCAGCTGGAGAACGACAGCAAACTACAATGAGCAGTTCTTC. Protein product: CASSWRTTANYNEQFF.

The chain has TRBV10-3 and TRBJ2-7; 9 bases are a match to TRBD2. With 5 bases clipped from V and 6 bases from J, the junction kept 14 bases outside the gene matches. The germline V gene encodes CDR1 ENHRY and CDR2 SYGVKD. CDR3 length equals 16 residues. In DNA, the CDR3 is TGTGCCATCAGTACGGTGAAGGCGGGGGGGCCGCGCGAGCAGTACTTC. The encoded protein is CAISTVKAGGPREQYF.

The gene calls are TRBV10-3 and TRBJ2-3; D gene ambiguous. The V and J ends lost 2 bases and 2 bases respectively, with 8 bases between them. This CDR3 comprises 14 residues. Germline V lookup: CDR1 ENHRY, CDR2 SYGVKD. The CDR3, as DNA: TGTGCCATCAGTGAGGTGCAGGCCACAGATACGCAGTATTTT. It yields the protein CAISEVQATDTQYF.

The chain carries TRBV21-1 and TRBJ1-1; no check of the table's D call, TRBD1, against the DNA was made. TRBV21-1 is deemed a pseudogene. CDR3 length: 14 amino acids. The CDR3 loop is CASRKQGLNTEAFF. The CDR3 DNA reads TGTGCCAGCAGGAAACAGGGGCTGAACACTGAAGCTTTCTTT.

CDR3 in amino acids: CASSPLRDSPEKLFF. For the CDR3, the DNA is TGTGCCAGCTCACCCCTCCGGGACAGTCCTGAAAAACTGTTTTTT. V is TRBV18 and J is TRBJ1-4; TRBD1 matches 7 bases. Germline V CDR1 and CDR2: KGHSH, LQKENI. V lost 3 bases to trimming and J lost 7 bases; unmatched junction nucleotides: 8. This CDR3 is 15 amino acids long.

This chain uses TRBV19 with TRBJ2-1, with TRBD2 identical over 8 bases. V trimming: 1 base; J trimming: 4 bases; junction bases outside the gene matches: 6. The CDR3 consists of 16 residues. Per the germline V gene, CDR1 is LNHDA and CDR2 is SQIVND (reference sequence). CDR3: CASSIVSGGLYNEQFF. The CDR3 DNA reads TGTGCCAGTAGTATAGTCAGCGGGGGTTTATACAATGAGCAGTTCTTC.

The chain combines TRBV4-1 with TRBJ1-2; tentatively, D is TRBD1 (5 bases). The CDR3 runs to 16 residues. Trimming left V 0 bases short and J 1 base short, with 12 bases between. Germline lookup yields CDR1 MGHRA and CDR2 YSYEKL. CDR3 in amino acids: CASSQEVSRVNYGYTF. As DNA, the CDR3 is TGCGCCAGCAGCCAAGAGGTTAGCAGGGTTAACTATGGCTACACCTTC.

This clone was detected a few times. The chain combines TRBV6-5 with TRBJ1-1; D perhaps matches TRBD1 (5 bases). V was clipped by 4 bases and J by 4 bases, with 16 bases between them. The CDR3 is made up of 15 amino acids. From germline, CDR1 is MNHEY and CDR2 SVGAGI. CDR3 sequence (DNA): TGTGCCAGCAGTTCCCGGATGGGGGGAGGCACTGAAGCTTTCTTT. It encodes CASSSRMGGGTEAFF.